This T cell receptor (beta chain) stems from a study of T cell clones after liver transplantation. Germline assignment: CDR1 SGDLS and CDR2 YYNGEE. V gave up 0 bases and J gave up 3 bases, with 11 bases separating them. The CDR3 is 15 residues long. The data were produced by immunoSEQ multiplex PCR, yet TCRdb's version contains in-frame clones alone and is incomplete. The table has tens of thousands of clones, 70% seen once. The chain uses TRBV9 and TRBJ2-3, with D hard to call. Sequenced material: CD4+ T cells from blood, taken at the approximately 16-month timepoint. This receptor was obtained from a human patient who received a liver transplant. The graft donor may be the source of some T cells. Here the CDR3 DNA reads TGTGCCAGCAGCGTAGGGGTGTTAGGTACAGATACGCAGTATTTT. Protein: CASSVGVLGTDTQYF. The whole variable domain, remainder taken from reference TRBV9 and TRBJ2-3, is DSGVTQTPKHLITATGQRVTLRCSPRSGDLSVYWYQQSLDQGLQFLIQYYNGEERAKGNILERFSAQQFPDLHSELNLSSLELGDSALYFCASSVGVLGTDTQYFGPGTRLTVL.